One sample yielded the 2 T cell receptor beta chains listed below, sequenced in a study of blood T cell repertoires in COVID-19. Assay used: immunoSEQ multiplex PCR; TCRdb lists only in-frame clones, some missing. The data hold over 85,000 clones, with 70% to 80% observed a single time. The source material was peripheral blood. These receptors were collected from a man aged 55 to 70 with active or convalescent COVID-19.

The chain combines TRBV5-6 with TRBJ2-3, with D possibly being TRBD2 (5 bases). This CDR3 contains 13 residues. V was clipped by 1 base and J by 6 bases, with 9 bases between them. CDR1 SGHDT and CDR2 YYEEEE come from the germline V gene. This chain's CDR3 is CASSLKGEDTQYF. Here the CDR3 DNA reads TGTGCCAGCAGCTTGAAGGGAGAGGATACGCAGTATTTT.

The chain combines TRBV11-2 with TRBJ2-1, with D maybe TRBD1 (6 bases). Trimming shortened V by 8 bases and J by 3 bases, and 14 bases separated the two germline ends. Per germline, CDR1 SGHAT and CDR2 FQNNGV. The CDR3 is 14 amino acids. CDR3 nucleotides: TGTGCCAGCTGCCGGACAGTTCTCTACAATGAGCAGTTCTTC. Translation gives CASCRTVLYNEQFF.